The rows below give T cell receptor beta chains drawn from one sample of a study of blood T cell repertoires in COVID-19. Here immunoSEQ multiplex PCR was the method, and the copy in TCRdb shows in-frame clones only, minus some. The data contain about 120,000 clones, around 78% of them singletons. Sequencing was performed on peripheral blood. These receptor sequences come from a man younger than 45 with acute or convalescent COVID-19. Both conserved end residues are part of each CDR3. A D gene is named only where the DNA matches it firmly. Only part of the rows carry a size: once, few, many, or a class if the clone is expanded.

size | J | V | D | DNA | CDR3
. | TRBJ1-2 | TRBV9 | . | TGTGCCAGACGAGACGGCGGGCGTGATGGAGGCTACACCTTC | CARRDGGRDGGYTF
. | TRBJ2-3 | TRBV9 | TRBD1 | TGTGCCAGCGCAGGGGGATTTGGCACAGATACGCAGTATTTT | CASAGGFGTDTQYF
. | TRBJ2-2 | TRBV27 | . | TGTGCCAGCAGTTCCCCCCTGGGACTGAACACCGGGGAGCTGTTTTTT | CASSSPLGLNTGELFF
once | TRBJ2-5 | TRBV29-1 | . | TGCAGCGTTGAACGTCCAGCGGATAAAGAGACCCAGTACTTC | CSVERPADKETQYF
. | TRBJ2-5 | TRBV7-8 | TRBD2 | TGTGCCAGCAGCCGGTGGCCTAGCGGCGTAAGGCAAGAGACCCAGTACTTC | CASSRWPSGVRQETQYF
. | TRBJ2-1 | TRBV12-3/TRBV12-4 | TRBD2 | TGTGCCAGCACGGGGGGGAATGAGCAGTTCTTC | CASTGGNEQFF
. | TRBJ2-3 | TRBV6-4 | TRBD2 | TGTGCCAGCAGCCCACTAGCGGGATCAGATACGCAGTATTTT | CASSPLAGSDTQYF
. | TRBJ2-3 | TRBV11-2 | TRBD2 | TGTGCCAGCAGCTACTACGGGGGGAAGTCAGATACGCAGTATTTT | CASSYYGGKSDTQYF
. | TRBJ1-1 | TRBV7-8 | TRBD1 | TGTGCCAGCAGCTTAGGCGCAGGGGGCACAAACACTGAAGCTTTCTTT | CASSLGAGGTNTEAFF
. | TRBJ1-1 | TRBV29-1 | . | TGCAGCGTAAATGCGGGGGGCGCGGGGACTGAAGCTTTCTTT | CSVNAGGAGTEAFF
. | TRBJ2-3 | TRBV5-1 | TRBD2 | TGCGCCAGCAGCCTAGAGCGGGAGTCAGATACGCAGTATTTT | CASSLERESDTQYF
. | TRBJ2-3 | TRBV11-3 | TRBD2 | TGTGCCAGCAGCTTTGGGGGGGAAGATACGCAGTATTTT | CASSFGGEDTQYF
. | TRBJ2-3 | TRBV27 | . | TGTGCCAGCAGCTATAGACAGGAAACAGATACGCAGTATTTT | CASSYRQETDTQYF
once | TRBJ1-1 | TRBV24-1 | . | TGTCCTCACCACTGGGACACGGGTAGGGATGAAGCTTTCTTT | CPHHWDTGRDEAFF
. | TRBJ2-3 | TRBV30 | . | TGTGCCTACCAACTAGCCGCCACAGATACGCAGTATTTT | CAYQLAATDTQYF
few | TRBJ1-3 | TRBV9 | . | TGTGCCAGCAGCGTAGAGCCCACTCAGGCTGGAAACACCATATATTTT | CASSVEPTQAGNTIYF
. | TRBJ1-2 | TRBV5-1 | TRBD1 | TGCGCCAGCAGCTTGGTTCAGGGGGGTGGCTACACCTTC | CASSLVQGGGYTF
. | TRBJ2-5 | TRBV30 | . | TGTGCCTGGAGTTCAGGACTCCAAGAGACCCAGTACTTC | CAWSSGLQETQYF
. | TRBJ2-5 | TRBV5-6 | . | TGTGCCAGCAGCCAATTCGAGACCCAGTACTTC | CASSQFETQYF
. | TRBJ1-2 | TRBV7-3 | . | TGTGCCAGCAGCTTAACGCCACCGGGCGGGGATGGCTACACCTTC | CASSLTPPGGDGYTF
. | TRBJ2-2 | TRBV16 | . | TGTGCCAGCAGCCAATCTCCAGGTTCCACCGGGGAGCTGTTTTTT | CASSQSPGSTGELFF
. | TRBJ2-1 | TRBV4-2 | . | TGTGCCAGCAGCCAAGATCGGAGGGGAAACTACAATGAGCAGTTCTTC | CASSQDRRGNYNEQFF
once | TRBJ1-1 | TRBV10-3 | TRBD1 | TGTGCCATCATCGACAGGGCGGGCACTGAAGCTTTCTTT | CAIIDRAGTEAFF
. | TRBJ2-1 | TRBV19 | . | TGTGCCAGTAGTATATGGGCAGAAACCAACAATGAGCAGTTCTTC | CASSIWAETNNEQFF
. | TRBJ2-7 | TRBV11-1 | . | TGTGCCAGCAGCTTAGTTCAGGGCTACGAGCAGTACTTC | CASSLVQGYEQYF
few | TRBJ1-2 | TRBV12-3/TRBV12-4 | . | TGTGCCAGCAGCCCCCTATTTGGCTACACCTTC | CASSPLFGYTF
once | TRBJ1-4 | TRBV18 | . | TGTGCCAGCTCACCGGACGACAGTAATGAAAAACTGTTTTTT | CASSPDDSNEKLFF
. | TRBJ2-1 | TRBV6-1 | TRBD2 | TGTGCCAGCAGTGAAGCCGGGGCTAGCGGGAGGGCCTGGAATGAGCAGTTCTTC | CASSEAGASGRAWNEQFF
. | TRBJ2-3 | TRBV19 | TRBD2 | TGTGCCAGTAGTATAGATCTATGGGCGGGGGGAACAGATACGCAGTATTTT | CASSIDLWAGGTDTQYF
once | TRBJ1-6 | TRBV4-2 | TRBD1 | TGTGCCAGCAGCCAAGACTGGACAGGGGGTAATTCACCCCTCCACTTT | CASSQDWTGGNSPLHF
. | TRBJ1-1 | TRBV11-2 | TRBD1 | TGTGCCAGCAGCCCCCGGACAGGGACAGGCACTGAAGCTTTCTTT | CASSPRTGTGTEAFF
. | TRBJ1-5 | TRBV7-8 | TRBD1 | TGTGCCAGCAGCTTAGGGGTTGTGGGACAGGCTCTCAATCAGCCCCAGCATTTT | CASSLGVVGQALNQPQHF
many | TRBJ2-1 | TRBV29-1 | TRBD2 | TGCAGCGTTGAAAATCCGAGCGGGAGTCCCTATGAGCAGTTCTTC | CSVENPSGSPYEQFF
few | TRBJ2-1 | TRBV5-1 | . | TGCGCCAGCAGCTCCGAGACTAGAGGGTTCAATGAGCAGTTCTTC | CASSSETRGFNEQFF
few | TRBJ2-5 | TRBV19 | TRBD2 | TGTGCCAGTAGTATTCGGCTAGCGGAAGAGACCCAGTACTTC | CASSIRLAEETQYF
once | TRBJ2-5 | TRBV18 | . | TGTGCCAGCTCACCAACATCCACAGGAAAAGAGACCCAGTACTTC | CASSPTSTGKETQYF
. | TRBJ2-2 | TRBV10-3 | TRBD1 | TGTGCCATCAGAGGCTCCGACAGGGGGCTGAACGGGGAGCTGTTTTTT | CAIRGSDRGLNGELFF
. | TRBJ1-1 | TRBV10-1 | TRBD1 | TGCGCCAGCAACCCCCCTCTTGACAGGGGGAGAGGCACTGAAGCTTTCTTT | CASNPPLDRGRGTEAFF
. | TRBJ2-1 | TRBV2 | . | TGTGCCAGCAGTGAGGTACATGCATCCTACAATGAGCAGTTCTTC | CASSEVHASYNEQFF
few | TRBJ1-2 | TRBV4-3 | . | TGCGCCAGCAGCCCGTCGACGGGGAACTATGGCTACACCTTC | CASSPSTGNYGYTF
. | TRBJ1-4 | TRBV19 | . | TGTGCCAGTAGTATCGGGATTGCAACTAATGAAAAACTGTTTTTT | CASSIGIATNEKLFF
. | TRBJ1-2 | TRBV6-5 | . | TGTGCCAGCAGTTACTCGACTGCTGGATGGGATGGCTACACCTTC | CASSYSTAGWDGYTF
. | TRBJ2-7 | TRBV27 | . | TGTGCCAGCAGTTTACAGGGCTACGAGCAGTACTTC | CASSLQGYEQYF
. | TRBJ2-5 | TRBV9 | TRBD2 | TGTGCCAGCAGCGAGTCTAGCGGGGGAGAAGAGACCCAGTACTTC | CASSESSGGEETQYF
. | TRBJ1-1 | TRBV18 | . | TGTGCCAGCTCACCGTCGGTAAACACTGAAGCTTTCTTT | CASSPSVNTEAFF
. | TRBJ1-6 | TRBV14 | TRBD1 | TGTGCCAGCAGCCAAGAAGGGACAGTCCTCCACTTT | CASSQEGTVLHF
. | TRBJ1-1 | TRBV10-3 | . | TGTGCCATCAGTGGAAAGTCGGACTGGGCTGAAGCTTTCTTT | CAISGKSDWAEAFF
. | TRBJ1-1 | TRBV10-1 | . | TGCGCCAGCAGTGTAGGGGTAGGAAACACTGAAGCTTTCTTT | CASSVGVGNTEAFF
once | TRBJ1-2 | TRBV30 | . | TGTGCCTGGAGTTTCACCCTGCAGCGGATAGTGGACTATGGCTACACCTTC | CAWSFTLQRIVDYGYTF
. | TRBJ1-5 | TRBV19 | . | TGTGCCAGTAGTATGTTTCGGCAGCCCCAGCATTTT | CASSMFRQPQHF
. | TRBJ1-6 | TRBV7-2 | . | TGTGCCAGCAGCTTAGTTGGGAGTTGGCATTCACCCCTCCACTTT | CASSLVGSWHSPLHF
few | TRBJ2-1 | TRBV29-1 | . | TGCAGCGTCCCGACTCCAATTGGTAATGAGCAGTTCTTC | CSVPTPIGNEQFF
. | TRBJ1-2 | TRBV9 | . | TGTGCCAGCAGCGCGACAACAAACTATGGCTACACCTTC | CASSATTNYGYTF
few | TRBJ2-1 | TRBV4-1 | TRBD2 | TGCGCCAGCAGCCAAGAAGGAGGACTAGCGGGGCGCTACAATGAGCAGTTCTTC | CASSQEGGLAGRYNEQFF
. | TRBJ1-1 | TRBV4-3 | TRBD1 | TGCGCCAGCAGCCCGGACAGGTTGAACACTGAAGCTTTCTTT | CASSPDRLNTEAFF
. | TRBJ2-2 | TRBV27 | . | TGTGCCAGCAGCCCAGGGGCAATCACCGGGGAGCTGTTTTTT | CASSPGAITGELFF
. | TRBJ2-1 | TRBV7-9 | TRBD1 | TGTGCCAGCAGCTTGTCGGGACAGGGATATGAGCAGTTCTTC | CASSLSGQGYEQFF
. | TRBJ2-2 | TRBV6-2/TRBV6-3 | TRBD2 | TGTGCCAGCAGTTACGCTAGCGGGATGAACACCGGGGAGCTGTTTTTT | CASSYASGMNTGELFF